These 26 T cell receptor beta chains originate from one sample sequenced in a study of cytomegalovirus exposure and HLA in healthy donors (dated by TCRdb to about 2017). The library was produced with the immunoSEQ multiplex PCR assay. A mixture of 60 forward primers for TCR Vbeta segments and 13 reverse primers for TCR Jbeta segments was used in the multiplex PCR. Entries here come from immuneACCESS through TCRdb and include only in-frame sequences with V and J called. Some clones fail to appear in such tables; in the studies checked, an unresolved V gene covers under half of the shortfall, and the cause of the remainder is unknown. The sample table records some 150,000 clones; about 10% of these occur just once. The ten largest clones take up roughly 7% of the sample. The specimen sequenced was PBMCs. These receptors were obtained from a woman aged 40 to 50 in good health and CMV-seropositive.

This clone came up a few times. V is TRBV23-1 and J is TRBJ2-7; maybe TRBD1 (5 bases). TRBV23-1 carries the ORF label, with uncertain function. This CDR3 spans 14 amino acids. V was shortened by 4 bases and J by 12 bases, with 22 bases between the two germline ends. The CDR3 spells CASSRRVPFHGWYF. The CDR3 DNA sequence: TGCGCCAGCAGTCGCAGGGTCCCCTTTCACGGATGGTACTTC.

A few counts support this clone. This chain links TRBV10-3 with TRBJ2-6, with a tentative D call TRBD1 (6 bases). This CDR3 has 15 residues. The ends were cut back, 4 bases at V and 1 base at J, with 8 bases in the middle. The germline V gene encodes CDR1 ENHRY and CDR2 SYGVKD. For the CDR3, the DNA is TGTGCCATCAGTGGCAGGGGTTCTGGGGCCAACGTCCTGACTTTC. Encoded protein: CAISGRGSGANVLTF.

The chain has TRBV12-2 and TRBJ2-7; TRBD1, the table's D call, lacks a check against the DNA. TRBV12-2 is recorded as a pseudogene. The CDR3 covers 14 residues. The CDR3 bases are TGTGCAAGTCCCCCCATCGGCAGGGGCTACGAGCAGTACTTC. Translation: CASPPIGRGYEQYF.

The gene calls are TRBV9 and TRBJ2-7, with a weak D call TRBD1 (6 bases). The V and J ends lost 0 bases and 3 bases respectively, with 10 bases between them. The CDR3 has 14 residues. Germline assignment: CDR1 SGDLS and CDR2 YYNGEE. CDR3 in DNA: TGTGCCAGCAGCGTAGGTCCAGGGGACTACGAGCAGTACTTC. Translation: CASSVGPGDYEQYF.

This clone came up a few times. DNA of the CDR3: TGTGCCAGCAGCTGGGGGGGGAGCTACGAGCAGTACTTC. It is translated as CASSWGGSYEQYF. The rearrangement links TRBV5-6 to TRBJ2-7; 7 bases agree with TRBD2. The CDR3 has 13 residues. V trimming: 3 bases; J trimming: 3 bases; junction bases outside the gene matches: 3. Germline loops: CDR1 SGHDT, CDR2 YYEEEE. Full variable domain (remainder filled in from reference TRBV5-6 and TRBJ2-7): DAGVTQSPTHLIKTRGQQVTLRCSPKSGHDTVSWYQQALGQGPQFIFQYYEEEERQRGNFPDRFSGHQFPNYSSELNVNALLLGDSALYLCASSWGGSYEQYFGPGTRLTVT.

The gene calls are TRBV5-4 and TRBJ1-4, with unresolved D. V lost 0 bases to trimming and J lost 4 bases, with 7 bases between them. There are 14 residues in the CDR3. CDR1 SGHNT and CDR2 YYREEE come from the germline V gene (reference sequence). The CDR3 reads CASSLGGFNEKLFF. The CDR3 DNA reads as TGTGCCAGCAGCTTGGGAGGGTTTAATGAAAAACTGTTTTTT.

This CDR3 reads CASSSGTRLAKEQYF. CDR3 bases: TGTGCCAGCAGCTCCGGTACGAGGTTGGCAAAAGAGCAGTACTTC. The chain carries TRBV7-8 and TRBJ2-7; D is ambiguous. The CDR3 covers 15 residues. With 4 bases removed from V and 7 bases from J, the gap between germline ends came to 20 bases. Germline-derived CDR1 and CDR2 are SGHVS and FQNEAQ.

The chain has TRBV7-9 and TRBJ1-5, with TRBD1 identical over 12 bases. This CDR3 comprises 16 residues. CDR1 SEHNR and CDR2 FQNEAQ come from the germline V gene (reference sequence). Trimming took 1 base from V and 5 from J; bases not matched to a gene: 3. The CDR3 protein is CASSLGDRGQDQPQHF. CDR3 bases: TGTGCCAGCAGCTTAGGGGACAGGGGGCAGGATCAGCCCCAGCATTTT.

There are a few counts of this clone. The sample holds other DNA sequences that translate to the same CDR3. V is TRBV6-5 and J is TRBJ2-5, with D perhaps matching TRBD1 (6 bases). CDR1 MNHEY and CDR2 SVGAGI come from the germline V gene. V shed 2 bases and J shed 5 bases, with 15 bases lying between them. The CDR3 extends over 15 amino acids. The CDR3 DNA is TGTGCCAGCAGTTACGGGAACACTCAGGGGGAGACCCAGTACTTC. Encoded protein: CASSYGNTQGETQYF.

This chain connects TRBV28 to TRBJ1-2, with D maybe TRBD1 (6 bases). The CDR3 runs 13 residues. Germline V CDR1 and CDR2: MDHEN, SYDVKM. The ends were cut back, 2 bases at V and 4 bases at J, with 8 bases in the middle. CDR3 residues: CASSLAGAYGYTF. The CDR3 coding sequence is TGTGCCAGCAGTTTAGCGGGGGCCTATGGCTACACCTTC.

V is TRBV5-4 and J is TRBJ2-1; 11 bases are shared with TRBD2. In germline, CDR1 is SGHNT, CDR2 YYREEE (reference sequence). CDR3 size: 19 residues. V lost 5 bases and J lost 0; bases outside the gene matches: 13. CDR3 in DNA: TGTGCCAGCAGACCTGGGACTAGCGGATCTAGAAGCTCCTACAATGAGCAGTTCTTC. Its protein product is CASRPGTSGSRSSYNEQFF.

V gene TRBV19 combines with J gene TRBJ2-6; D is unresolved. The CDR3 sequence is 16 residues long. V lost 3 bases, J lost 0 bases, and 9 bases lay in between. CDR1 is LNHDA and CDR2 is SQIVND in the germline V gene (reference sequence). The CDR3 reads CASSMGSLSGANVLTF. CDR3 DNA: TGTGCCAGTAGTATGGGCAGTCTCTCTGGGGCCAACGTCCTGACTTTC.

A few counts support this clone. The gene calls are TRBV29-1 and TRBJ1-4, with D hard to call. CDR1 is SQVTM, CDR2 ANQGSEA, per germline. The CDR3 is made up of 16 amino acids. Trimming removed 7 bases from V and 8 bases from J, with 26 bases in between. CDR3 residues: CSAGPSPGPRKEKLFF. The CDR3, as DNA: TGCAGCGCTGGTCCCTCACCGGGTCCCCGAAAGGAAAAACTGTTTTTT.

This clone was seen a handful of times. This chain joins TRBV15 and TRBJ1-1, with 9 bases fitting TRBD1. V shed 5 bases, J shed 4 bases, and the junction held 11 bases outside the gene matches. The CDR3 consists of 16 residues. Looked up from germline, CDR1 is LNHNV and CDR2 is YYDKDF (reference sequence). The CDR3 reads CATSDPGQGVSTEAFF. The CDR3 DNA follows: TGTGCCACCAGCGACCCGGGACAGGGAGTAAGCACTGAAGCTTTCTTT. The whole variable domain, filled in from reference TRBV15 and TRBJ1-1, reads DAMVIQNPRYQVTQFGKPVTLSCSQTLNHNVMYWYQQKSSQAPKLLFHYYDKDFNNEADTPDNFQSRRPNTSFCFLDIRSPGLGDTAMYLCATSDPGQGVSTEAFFGQGTRLTVV.

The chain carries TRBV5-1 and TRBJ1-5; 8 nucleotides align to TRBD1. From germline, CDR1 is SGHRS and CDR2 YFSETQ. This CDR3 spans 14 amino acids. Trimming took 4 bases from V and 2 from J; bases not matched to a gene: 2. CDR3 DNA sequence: TGCGCCAGCAGCCAGACAGGGGGCAATCAGCCCCAGCATTTT. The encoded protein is CASSQTGGNQPQHF. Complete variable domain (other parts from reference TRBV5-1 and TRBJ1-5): KAGVTQTPRYLIKTRGQQVTLSCSPISGHRSVSWYQQTPGQGLQFLFEYFSETQRNKGNFPGRFSGRQFSNSRSEMNVSTLELGDSALYLCASSQTGGNQPQHFGDGTRLSIL.

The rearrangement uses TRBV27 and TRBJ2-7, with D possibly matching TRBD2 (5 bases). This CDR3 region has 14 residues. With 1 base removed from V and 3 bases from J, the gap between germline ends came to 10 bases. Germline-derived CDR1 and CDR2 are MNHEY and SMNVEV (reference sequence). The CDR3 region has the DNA TGTGCCAGCAGTTTATTGTGGGGAGACTACGAGCAGTACTTC. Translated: CASSLLWGDYEQYF.

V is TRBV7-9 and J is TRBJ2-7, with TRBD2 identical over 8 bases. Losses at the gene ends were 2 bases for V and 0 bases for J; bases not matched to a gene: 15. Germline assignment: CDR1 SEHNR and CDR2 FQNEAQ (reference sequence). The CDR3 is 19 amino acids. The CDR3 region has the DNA TGTGCCAGCAGCTTAAGGGGGGCTAGCGGGTCTACCCTCTCCTACGAGCAGTACTTC. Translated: CASSLRGASGSTLSYEQYF. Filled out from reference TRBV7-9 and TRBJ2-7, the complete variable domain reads DTGVSQNPRHKITKRGQNVTFRCDPISEHNRLYWYRQTLGQGPEFLTYFQNEAQLEKSRLLSDRFSAERPKGSFSTLEIQRTEQGDSAMYLCASSLRGASGSTLSYEQYFGPGTRLTVT.

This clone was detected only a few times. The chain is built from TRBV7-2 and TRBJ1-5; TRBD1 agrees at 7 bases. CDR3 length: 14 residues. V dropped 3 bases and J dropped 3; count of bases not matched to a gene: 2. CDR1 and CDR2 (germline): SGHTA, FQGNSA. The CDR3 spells CASSFTGANQPQHF. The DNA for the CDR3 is TGTGCCAGCAGCTTCACAGGGGCCAATCAGCCCCAGCATTTT.

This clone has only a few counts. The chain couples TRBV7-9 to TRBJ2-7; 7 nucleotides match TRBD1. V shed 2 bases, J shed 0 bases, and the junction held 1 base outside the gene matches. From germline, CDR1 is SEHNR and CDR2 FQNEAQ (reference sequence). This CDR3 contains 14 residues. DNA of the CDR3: TGTGCCAGCAGCTTATCAGGGGGCTCCTACGAGCAGTACTTC. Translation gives CASSLSGGSYEQYF.

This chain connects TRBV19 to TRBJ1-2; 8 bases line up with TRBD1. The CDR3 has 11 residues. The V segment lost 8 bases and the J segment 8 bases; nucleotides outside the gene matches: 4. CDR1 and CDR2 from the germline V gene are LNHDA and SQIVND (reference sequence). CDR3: CASRTGLGYTF. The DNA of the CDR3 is TGTGCCAGTCGGACAGGGCTAGGCTACACCTTC.

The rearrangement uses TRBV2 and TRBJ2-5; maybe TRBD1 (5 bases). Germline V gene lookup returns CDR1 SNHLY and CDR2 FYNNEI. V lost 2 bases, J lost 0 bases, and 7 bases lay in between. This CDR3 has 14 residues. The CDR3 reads CASSEQGNQETQYF. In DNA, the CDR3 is TGTGCCAGCAGTGAACAGGGTAACCAAGAGACCCAGTACTTC. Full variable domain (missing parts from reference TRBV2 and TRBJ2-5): EPEVTQTPSHQVTQMGQEVILRCVPISNHLYFYWYRQILGQKVEFLVSFYNNEISEKSEIFDDQFSVERPDGSNFTLKIRSTKLEDSAMYFCASSEQGNQETQYFGPGTRLLVL.

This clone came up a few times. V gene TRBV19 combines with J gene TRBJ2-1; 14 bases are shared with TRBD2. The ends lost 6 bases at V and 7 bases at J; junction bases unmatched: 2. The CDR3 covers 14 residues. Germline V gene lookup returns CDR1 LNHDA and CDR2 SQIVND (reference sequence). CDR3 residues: CASSGTSGGNEQFF. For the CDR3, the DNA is TGTGCCAGTAGCGGGACTAGCGGGGGAAATGAGCAGTTCTTC.

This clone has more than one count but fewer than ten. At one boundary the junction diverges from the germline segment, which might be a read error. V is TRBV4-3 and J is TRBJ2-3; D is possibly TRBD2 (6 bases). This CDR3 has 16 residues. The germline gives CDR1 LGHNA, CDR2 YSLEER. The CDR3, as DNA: TGCGCCAGCAGCCAGGAATGGGAGGCTAGCACAGATAAGCAGTATTTT. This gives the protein CASSQEWEASTDKQYF.

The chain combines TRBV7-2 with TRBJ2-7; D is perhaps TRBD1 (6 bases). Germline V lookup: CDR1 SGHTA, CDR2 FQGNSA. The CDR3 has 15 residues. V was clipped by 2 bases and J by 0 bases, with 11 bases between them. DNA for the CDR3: TGTGCCAGCAGCTTATCTGGACAGAGCTCCTACGAGCAGTACTTC. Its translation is CASSLSGQSSYEQYF.

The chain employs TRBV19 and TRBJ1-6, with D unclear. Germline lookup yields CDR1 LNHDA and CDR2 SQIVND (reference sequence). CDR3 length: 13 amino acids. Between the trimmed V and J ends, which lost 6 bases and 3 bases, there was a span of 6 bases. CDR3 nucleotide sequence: TGTGCCAGTAGGGGAGACTATAATTCACCCCTCCACTTT. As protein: CASRGDYNSPLHF.

The CDR3, as DNA: TGCGCCAGCAGCCAAGATCCATCAAACGGGGCTGAAGCTTTCTTT. It translates to CASSQDPSNGAEAFF. This chain uses TRBV4-3 with TRBJ1-1; the D is unclear. This CDR3 is 15 amino acids long. V was shortened by 0 bases and J by 6 bases, with 14 bases between the two germline ends. From germline, CDR1 is LGHNA and CDR2 YSLEER.